This TCR beta chain was found in a study of blood T cell repertoires in COVID-19. Study details: From the United States, Italy and Spain came samples of acute and convalescent COVID-19. PBMCs, B-cell-depleted T cells, or T cells provided the cDNA or gDNA that made up the material.

Using immunoSEQ multiplex PCR, the repertoire was profiled, and TCRdb retains in-frame clones only, with some absent. In the table there are roughly 400,000 clones, around 90% of which are singletons. CDR1 SGHVS and CDR2 FQNEAQ come from the germline V gene. Trimming pared 5 bases from V and 3 bases from J, leaving 19 bases between. There are 16 residues in the CDR3. The rearrangement links TRBV7-8 to TRBJ2-5; no clear D gene. This sequence was found in a woman between 35 and 50 years old with acute COVID-19. What was sequenced was PBMCs or T cells enriched from blood (not recorded which). CDR3 DNA sequence: TGTGCCAGCAGCCCCGCGCTACCTCAGGAAAAAGAGACCCAGTACTTC. This sequence encodes CASSPALPQEKETQYF.